This T cell receptor (beta chain) stems from a study of post-analysis software for immune sequencing data. Study-wide points: Four or five TRBV segments were significantly more frequent in patients than in controls. TRBV5-6, TRBV5-1 and TRBV20-1 were among these segments.

The length of the CDR3 is 14 residues. The V end was cut by 6 bases, the J end by 7 bases, with 16 bases between. Germline CDR1 MDHEN, CDR2 SYDVKM. Worth noting for this clonotype: Its antigen is still unknown.

Incorporated into the TCR beta cDNA libraries were unique molecular identifiers, which served to reduce PCR and sequencing biases. TCRdb reanalysed the PCR reads using MiXCR and keeps one entry per CDR3 protein. The sample carries approximately 570,000 distinct CDR3 sequences, 44% recorded once. Sequencing was carried out using blood. V is TRBV28 and J is TRBJ1-5; no clear D gene. The clonotype comes from a girl under 18 with multiple sclerosis. For the CDR3, the DNA is TGTGCCAGCAGATCCCCTCGGGGAGGGCAGCCCCAGCATTTT. Translation: CASRSPRGGQPQHF.